A single sample is the source of the 3 T cell receptor beta chains below, sequenced in a study of radiotherapy plus CTLA-4 blockade in lung cancer. The table came from immunoSEQ multiplex PCR; TCRdb's copy has only in-frame clones and leaves some out. The sample includes tens of thousands of clones, about 74% seen only once; the top ten take 9.8%. The sequences come from peripheral blood, collected from a patient treated with radiotherapy plus ipilimumab. The receptors were gathered from a human donor with non-small cell lung cancer who had stable disease on radiotherapy plus ipilimumab.

The chain joins TRBV15 to TRBJ1-1; no definite D call. Per the germline V gene, CDR1 is LNHNV and CDR2 is YYDKDF (reference sequence). The CDR3 is 11 amino acids. V was shortened by 1 base and J by 10 bases, with 7 bases between the two germline ends. The CDR3 sequence is CATSRGGGAFF. The CDR3 nucleotides read TGTGCCACCAGCAGAGGAGGAGGAGCTTTCTTT.

The genes are TRBV6-1 and TRBJ2-2; the D gene is possibly TRBD1 (6 bases). Germline assignment: CDR1 MNHNS and CDR2 SASEGT. The CDR3 totals 13 residues. Trimming left V 6 bases short and J 5 bases short, with 10 bases between. The CDR3 nucleotides are TGTGCCAGCAGCCTTACAGGGACCGGGGAGCTGTTTTTT. Protein product: CASSLTGTGELFF.

This chain uses TRBV29-1 with TRBJ1-1; 7 bases match TRBD1. The CDR3 is made up of 13 amino acids. Unmatched junction bases numbered 6, after V lost 7 bases and J lost 1 base. CDR1 SQVTM and CDR2 ANQGSEA come from the germline V gene. In DNA form, the CDR3 reads TGCAGCGGGAAGGGACAGTCGAACACTGAAGCTTTCTTT. It encodes CSGKGQSNTEAFF.